This TCR beta chain was obtained from a study of tumor-infiltrating lymphocytes in primary liver carcinoma. Extraction also yielded germline DNA, while blood RNA was obtained from unsorted whole blood. Approximately 3.7 milliliters of peripheral blood were collected before surgery. Germline V gene lookup returns CDR1 LGHNA and CDR2 YNFKEQ. V dropped 1 base and J dropped 6 bases, with 14 bases sitting between them. This CDR3 contains 15 residues. This clonotype was found many times. The target antigen is unknown. TCR beta cDNA was prepared out of around 460 ng total RNA by means of a constant-region primer. Employing slightly modified ARM-PCR, three nested multiplex PCR rounds were run, and these gave rise to the TCR beta libraries. Use of TRBV1-TRBV30 forward primers with a C-beta reverse primer characterized the first two PCR rounds, which lasted around 11 cycles each. TCRdb reprocessed the multiplex PCR reads via MiXCR and lists one record per CDR3 protein. The sample yields fewer than 350,000 distinct CDR3 sequences, approximately 65% seen once.

Overall study results and limits: Paired tumor-adjacent and tumor-blood samples overlapped less than tumor region pairs did.

The TCR was taken from a man aged 35-49 years with primary liver carcinoma and hepatitis B virus infection. Sample: peripheral blood. J is TRBJ2-3 and V is TRBV4-2; D possibly matches TRBD1 or TRBD2 (6 bases each). The CDR3 DNA is TGTGCCAGCAGCCAAGGGGACACGAGCGGGGATACGCAGTATTTT. This encodes CASSQGDTSGDTQYF.